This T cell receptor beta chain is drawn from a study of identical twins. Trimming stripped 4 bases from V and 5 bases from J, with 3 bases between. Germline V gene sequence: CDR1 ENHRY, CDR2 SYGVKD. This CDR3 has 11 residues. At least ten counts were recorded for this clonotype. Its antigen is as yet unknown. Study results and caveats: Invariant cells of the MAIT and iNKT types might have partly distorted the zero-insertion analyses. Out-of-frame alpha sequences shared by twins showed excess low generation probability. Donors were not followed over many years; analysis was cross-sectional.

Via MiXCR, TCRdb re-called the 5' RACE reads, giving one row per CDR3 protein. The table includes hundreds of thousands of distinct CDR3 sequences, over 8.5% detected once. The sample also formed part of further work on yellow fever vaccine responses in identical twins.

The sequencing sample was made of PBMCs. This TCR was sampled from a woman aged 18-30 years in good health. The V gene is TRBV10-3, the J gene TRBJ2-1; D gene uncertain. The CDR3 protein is CAISGDNEQFF. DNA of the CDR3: TGTGCCATCAGTGGGGACAATGAGCAGTTCTTC.